This T cell receptor beta chain came from a study of T-cell memory formation after mild COVID-19. Amplification by 5'RACE using constant-segment primers produced TCR alpha and TCR beta cDNA libraries that carried sample barcodes and UMIs. One entry per CDR3 protein results from TCRdb running MiXCR on the 5' RACE reads. Seen here are some 300,000 distinct CDR3 sequences, around 19% observed once, and the top ten hold more than 20%. CDR3 length equals 15 residues. The V segment lost 1 base and the J segment 4 bases; nucleotides outside the gene matches: 5. The V gene's germline CDR1 is LGHNA and CDR2 YNFKEQ.

The sample taken for sequencing was PBMCs or a T cell subset sorted from them (not recorded which). This TCR was sampled from a man aged 18-30 years who had mild COVID-19 (a few samples of this study predate the infection). Cell type and time point are not known. The V call is TRBV4-2, the J call TRBJ2-3, with 7 nucleotides matching TRBD2. The chain's CDR3 is CASSQAGGLSDTQYF. CDR3 sequence (DNA): TGTGCCAGCAGCCAAGCGGGAGGACTGTCAGATACGCAGTATTTT.